These T cell receptor beta chains were read from a single sample in a study of blood T cell repertoires in COVID-19. Repertoires were generated with immunoSEQ multiplex PCR, while TCRdb's copy carries only in-frame clones and drops some. The sample records under 200,000 clones, roughly 80% being singletons. The sequenced material came from PBMCs or T cells enriched from blood (not recorded which). The receptors derive from a woman between 55 and 75 years old who had recovered from COVID-19. CDR3s leave out the opening cysteine and the closing phenylalanine or tryptophan. Only part of the rows carry a size: once, few, many, or a class if the clone is expanded.

TRBV10-3	.	TRBJ1-3	AIGQGVENTIY
TRBV9	.	TRBJ2-1	ASTATSGAYNEQF
TRBV11-2	.	TRBJ2-3	ASSWTSGGADTQY
TRBV6-5	.	TRBJ2-5	ASSYSLAGFQETQY
TRBV18	few	TRBJ1-1	ASSPSGAQNTEAF
TRBV5-4	few	TRBJ2-3	ASSRTGITDTQY
TRBV24-1	.	TRBJ1-2	ATSDPQGPNYGYT
TRBV2	once	TRBJ2-3	ASSGPLRGADTQY
TRBV30	.	TRBJ1-2	AWSFQGSNYGYT
TRBV7-9	.	TRBJ1-1	ASSLAQASNTEAF
TRBV5-1	many	TRBJ2-5	ASSPVDRGRETQY
TRBV2	.	TRBJ2-3	ASSDFAGLSATDTQY
TRBV27	.	TRBJ2-7	ASSLRGGSGFLSYEQY
TRBV18	.	TRBJ2-2	ASSLGQVPDTGELF
TRBV10-3	.	TRBJ1-1	AINTPSSSQRAF